The 6 T cell receptor beta chains below were found in one sample sequenced in a study of Ad26.COV2.S vaccination and SARS-CoV-2 variants. Data came from immunoSEQ multiplex PCR; TCRdb stores just in-frame clones and leaves some out. Of a few hundred thousand clones in the sample, roughly 80% are singletons; the top ten hold roughly 7.4%. Stated treatment: roughly 18 received Ad26.COV2.S at low or high dose, single or two shots; about 5 received placebo; per-sample allocation not given. Samples were taken on day 63 after the first vaccine or placebo injection. Sequenced material: peripheral blood, taken in a trial of Ad26.COV2.S vaccine versus placebo. These receptors were taken from a person between 18 and 65 years old who received the Ad26.COV2.S COVID-19 vaccine or a placebo.

The chain couples TRBV11-2 to TRBJ2-1; weak D call: TRBD2 (5 bases). The V gene's germline CDR1 is SGHAT and CDR2 FQNNGV. This CDR3 contains 16 residues. V lost 1 base to trimming and J lost 9 bases, with 19 bases between them. The CDR3 here is CASSLASSGAPSEQFF. In DNA, the CDR3 is TGTGCCAGCAGCTTAGCTTCCAGCGGAGCTCCCAGTGAGCAGTTCTTC.

This chain links TRBV6-2 or TRBV6-3 with TRBJ2-5; 9 bases agree with TRBD2. The CDR3 totals 13 residues. Germline V gives CDR1 MNHEY, CDR2 SVGEGT. Unmatched junction bases numbered 3, after V lost 6 bases and J lost 4 bases. CDR3 loop: CASSGTSRETQYF. CDR3 sequence (DNA): TGTGCCAGCAGCGGGACTAGCAGAGAGACCCAGTACTTC.

The rearrangement joins TRBV4-2 to TRBJ2-2; a possible D gene is TRBD1 (6 bases). The CDR3 is 14 residues long. CDR1 and CDR2 (germline): LGHNA, YNFKEQ. The V end lost 2 bases, the J end lost 7 bases, and 11 bases lay between the germline ends. The CDR3 reads CASSQNRASGELFF. CDR3 coding DNA: TGTGCCAGCAGCCAAAACAGGGCTAGCGGGGAGCTGTTTTTT.

V gene TRBV24-1 combines with J gene TRBJ2-6; D is unclear. Trimming left V 7 bases short and J 9 bases short, with 12 bases between. Looked up from germline, CDR1 is KGHDR and CDR2 is SFDVKD. The CDR3 covers 13 residues. CDR3 nucleotide sequence: TGTGCCACCAGCGACTCCCCGTTCAACGTCCTGACTTTC. Translating it yields CATSDSPFNVLTF.

Written as DNA, the CDR3 is TGTGCCAGCAGTGTAGCGGGACCCTTGCTCGAGCAGTACTTC. The encoded protein is CASSVAGPLLEQYF. The V call is TRBV2, the J call TRBJ2-7; 8 positions match TRBD2. CDR1 is SNHLY, CDR2 FYNNEI, per germline. The CDR3 covers 14 residues. V lost 4 bases, J lost 6 bases, and 8 bases stayed unmatched.

The chain combines TRBV19 with TRBJ1-1, with D perhaps matching TRBD1 (5 bases). Germline assignment: CDR1 LNHDA and CDR2 SQIVND (reference sequence). The CDR3 consists of 14 residues. V gave up 7 bases and J gave up 4 bases, with 16 bases separating them. The CDR3 reads CASTVIGAGTEAFF. The DNA of the CDR3 is TGTGCCAGTACCGTCATCGGGGCGGGCACTGAAGCTTTCTTT.